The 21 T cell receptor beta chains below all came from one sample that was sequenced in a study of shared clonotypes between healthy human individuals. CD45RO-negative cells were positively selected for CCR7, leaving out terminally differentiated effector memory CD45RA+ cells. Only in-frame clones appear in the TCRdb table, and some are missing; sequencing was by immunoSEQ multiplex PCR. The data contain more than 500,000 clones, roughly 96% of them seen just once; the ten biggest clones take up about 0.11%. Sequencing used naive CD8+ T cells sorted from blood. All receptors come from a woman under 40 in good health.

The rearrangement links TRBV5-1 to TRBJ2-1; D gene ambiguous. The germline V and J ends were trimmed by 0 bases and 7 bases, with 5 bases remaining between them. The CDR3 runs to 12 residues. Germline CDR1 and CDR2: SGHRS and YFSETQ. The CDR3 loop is CASSLGRNEQFF. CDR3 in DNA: TGCGCCAGCAGCTTGGGTAGGAATGAGCAGTTCTTC.

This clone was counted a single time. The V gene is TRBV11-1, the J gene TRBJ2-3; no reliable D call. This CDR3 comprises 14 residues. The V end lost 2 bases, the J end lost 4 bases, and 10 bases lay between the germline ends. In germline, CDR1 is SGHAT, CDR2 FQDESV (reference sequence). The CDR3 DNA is TGTGCCAGCAGCTTATCAGGAGTCCCAGATACGCAGTATTTT. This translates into CASSLSGVPDTQYF.

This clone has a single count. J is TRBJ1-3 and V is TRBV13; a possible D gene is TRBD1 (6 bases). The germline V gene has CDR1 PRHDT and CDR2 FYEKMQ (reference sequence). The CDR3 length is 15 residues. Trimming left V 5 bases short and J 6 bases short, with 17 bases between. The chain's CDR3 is CASSLGTRGPNTIYF. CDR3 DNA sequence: TGTGCCAGCAGCCTCGGGACACGGGGTCCAAACACCATATATTTT.

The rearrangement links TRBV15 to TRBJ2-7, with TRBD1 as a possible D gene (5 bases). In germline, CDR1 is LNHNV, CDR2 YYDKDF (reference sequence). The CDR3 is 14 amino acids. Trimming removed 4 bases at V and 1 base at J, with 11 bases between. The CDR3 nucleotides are TGTGCCACCAGCACCGCGGACAAGTCCTACGAGCAGTACTTC. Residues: CATSTADKSYEQYF.

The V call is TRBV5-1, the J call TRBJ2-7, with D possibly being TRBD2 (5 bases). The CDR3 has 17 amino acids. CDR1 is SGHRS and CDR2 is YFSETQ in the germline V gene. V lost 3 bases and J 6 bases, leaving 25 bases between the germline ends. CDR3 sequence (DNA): TGCGCCAGCAGCTCCCCCTCGGTTGGTGGGAGTGTGCGCGAGCAGTACTTC. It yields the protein CASSSPSVGGSVREQYF.

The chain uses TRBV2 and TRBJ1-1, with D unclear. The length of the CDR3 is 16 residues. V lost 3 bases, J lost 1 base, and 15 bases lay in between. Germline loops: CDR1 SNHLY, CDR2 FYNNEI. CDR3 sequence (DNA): TGTGCCAGCAGTGATATTCGTTCAGGTAGGAACACTGAAGCTTTCTTT. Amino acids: CASSDIRSGRNTEAFF.

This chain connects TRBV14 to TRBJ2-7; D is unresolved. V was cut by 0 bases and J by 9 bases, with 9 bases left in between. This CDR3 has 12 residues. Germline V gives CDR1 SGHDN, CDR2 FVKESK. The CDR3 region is CASSQDEVGQYF. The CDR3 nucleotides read TGTGCCAGCAGCCAAGATGAGGTTGGGCAGTACTTC.

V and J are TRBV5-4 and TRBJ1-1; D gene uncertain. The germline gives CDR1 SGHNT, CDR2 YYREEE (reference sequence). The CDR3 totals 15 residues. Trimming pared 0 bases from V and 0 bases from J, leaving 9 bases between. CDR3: CASSLVVGMNTEAFF. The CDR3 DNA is TGTGCCAGCAGCTTGGTGGTCGGCATGAACACTGAAGCTTTCTTT.

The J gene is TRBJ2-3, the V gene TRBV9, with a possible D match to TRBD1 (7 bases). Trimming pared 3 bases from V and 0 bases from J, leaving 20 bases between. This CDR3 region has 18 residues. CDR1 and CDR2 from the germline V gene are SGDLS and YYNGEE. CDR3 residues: CASSASGRRGPSTDTQYF. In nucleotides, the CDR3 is TGTGCCAGCAGCGCGAGTGGTCGGAGGGGGCCGAGCACAGATACGCAGTATTTT.

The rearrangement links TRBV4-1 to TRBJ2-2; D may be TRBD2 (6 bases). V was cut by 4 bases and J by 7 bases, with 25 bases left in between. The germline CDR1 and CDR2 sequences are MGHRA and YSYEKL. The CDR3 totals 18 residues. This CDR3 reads CASSPDLGGGSVGGELFF. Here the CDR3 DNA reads TGCGCCAGCAGCCCCGACCTCGGGGGTGGGAGCGTTGGCGGGGAGCTGTTTTTT.

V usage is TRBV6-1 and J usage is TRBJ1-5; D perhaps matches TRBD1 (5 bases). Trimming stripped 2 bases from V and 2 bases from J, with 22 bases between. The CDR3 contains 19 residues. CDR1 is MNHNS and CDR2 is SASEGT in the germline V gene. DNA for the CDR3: TGTGCCAGCAGTGAACCCGGTCCACAGGTTTTAGGGGGCAATCAGCCCCAGCATTTT. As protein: CASSEPGPQVLGGNQPQHF.

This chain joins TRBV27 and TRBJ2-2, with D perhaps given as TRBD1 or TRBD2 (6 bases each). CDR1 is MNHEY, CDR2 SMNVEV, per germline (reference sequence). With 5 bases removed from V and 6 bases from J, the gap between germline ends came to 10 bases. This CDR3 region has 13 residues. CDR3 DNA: TGTGCCAGCAGTACCCGGGGGCCCGGGGAGCTGTTTTTT. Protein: CASSTRGPGELFF.

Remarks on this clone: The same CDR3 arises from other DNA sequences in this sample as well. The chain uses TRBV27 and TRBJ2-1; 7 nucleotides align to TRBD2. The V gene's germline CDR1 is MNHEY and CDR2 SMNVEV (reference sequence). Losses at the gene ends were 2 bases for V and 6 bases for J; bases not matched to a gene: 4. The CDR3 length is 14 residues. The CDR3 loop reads CASSLRLAANEQFF. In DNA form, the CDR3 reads TGTGCCAGCAGTTTACGCCTAGCGGCCAATGAGCAGTTCTTC.

The chain's CDR3 is CASSPGSENYEQYF. DNA of the CDR3: TGCGCCAGCAGCCCGGGCAGCGAAAACTACGAGCAGTACTTC. The chain joins TRBV5-1 to TRBJ2-7; unclear D gene. The V end lost 4 bases, the J end lost 3 bases, and 14 bases lay between the germline ends. CDR1 SGHRS and CDR2 YFSETQ come from the germline V gene. The CDR3 length is 14 residues.

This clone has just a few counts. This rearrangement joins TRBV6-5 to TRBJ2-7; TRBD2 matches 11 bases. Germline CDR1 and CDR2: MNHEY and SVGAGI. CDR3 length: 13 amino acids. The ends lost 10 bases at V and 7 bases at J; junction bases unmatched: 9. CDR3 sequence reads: CATHSSGRREQYF. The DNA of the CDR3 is TGTGCCACCCACTCTAGCGGGAGGCGGGAGCAGTACTTC.

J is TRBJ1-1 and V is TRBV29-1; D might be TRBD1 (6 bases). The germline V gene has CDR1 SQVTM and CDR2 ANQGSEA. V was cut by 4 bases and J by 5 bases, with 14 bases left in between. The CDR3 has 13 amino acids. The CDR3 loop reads CSVAGGPRTEAFF. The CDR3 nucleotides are TGCAGCGTTGCTGGGGGGCCCCGAACTGAAGCTTTCTTT.

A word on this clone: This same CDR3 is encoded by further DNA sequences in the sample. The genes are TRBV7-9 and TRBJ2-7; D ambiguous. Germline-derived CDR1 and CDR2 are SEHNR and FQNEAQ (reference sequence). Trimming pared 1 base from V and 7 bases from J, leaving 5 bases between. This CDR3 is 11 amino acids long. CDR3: CASSLGPEQYF. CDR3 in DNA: TGTGCCAGCAGCTTAGGGCCTGAGCAGTACTTC.

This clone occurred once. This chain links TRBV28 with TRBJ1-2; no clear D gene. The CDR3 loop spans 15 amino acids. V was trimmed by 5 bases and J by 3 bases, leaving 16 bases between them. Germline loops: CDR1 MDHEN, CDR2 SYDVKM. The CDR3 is CASSPDTSPHYGYTF. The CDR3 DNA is TGTGCCAGCAGTCCTGACACCTCTCCGCACTATGGCTACACCTTC.

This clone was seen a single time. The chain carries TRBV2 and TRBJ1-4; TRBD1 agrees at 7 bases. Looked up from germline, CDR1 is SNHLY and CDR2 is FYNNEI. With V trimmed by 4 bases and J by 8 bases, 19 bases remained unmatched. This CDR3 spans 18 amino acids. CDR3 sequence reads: CASSVFRTGTERREKLFF. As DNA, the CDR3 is TGTGCCAGCAGTGTGTTCAGGACAGGAACCGAGCGGAGGGAAAAACTGTTTTTT.

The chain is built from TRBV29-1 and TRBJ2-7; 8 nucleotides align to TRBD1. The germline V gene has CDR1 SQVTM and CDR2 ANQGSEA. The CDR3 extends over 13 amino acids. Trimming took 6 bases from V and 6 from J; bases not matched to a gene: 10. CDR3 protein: CSVEDREVFEQYF. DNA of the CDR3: TGCAGCGTAGAGGACAGGGAGGTTTTCGAGCAGTACTTC.

CDR3 in amino acids: CASSILAGVFYNEQFF. For the CDR3, the DNA is TGTGCCAGTAGTATCCTAGCGGGAGTGTTCTACAATGAGCAGTTCTTC. V is TRBV19 and J is TRBJ2-1, with 10 bases that match TRBD2. CDR1 is LNHDA and CDR2 is SQIVND in the germline V gene (reference sequence). V lost 3 bases to trimming and J lost 3 bases; unmatched junction nucleotides: 5. CDR3 length: 16 amino acids.